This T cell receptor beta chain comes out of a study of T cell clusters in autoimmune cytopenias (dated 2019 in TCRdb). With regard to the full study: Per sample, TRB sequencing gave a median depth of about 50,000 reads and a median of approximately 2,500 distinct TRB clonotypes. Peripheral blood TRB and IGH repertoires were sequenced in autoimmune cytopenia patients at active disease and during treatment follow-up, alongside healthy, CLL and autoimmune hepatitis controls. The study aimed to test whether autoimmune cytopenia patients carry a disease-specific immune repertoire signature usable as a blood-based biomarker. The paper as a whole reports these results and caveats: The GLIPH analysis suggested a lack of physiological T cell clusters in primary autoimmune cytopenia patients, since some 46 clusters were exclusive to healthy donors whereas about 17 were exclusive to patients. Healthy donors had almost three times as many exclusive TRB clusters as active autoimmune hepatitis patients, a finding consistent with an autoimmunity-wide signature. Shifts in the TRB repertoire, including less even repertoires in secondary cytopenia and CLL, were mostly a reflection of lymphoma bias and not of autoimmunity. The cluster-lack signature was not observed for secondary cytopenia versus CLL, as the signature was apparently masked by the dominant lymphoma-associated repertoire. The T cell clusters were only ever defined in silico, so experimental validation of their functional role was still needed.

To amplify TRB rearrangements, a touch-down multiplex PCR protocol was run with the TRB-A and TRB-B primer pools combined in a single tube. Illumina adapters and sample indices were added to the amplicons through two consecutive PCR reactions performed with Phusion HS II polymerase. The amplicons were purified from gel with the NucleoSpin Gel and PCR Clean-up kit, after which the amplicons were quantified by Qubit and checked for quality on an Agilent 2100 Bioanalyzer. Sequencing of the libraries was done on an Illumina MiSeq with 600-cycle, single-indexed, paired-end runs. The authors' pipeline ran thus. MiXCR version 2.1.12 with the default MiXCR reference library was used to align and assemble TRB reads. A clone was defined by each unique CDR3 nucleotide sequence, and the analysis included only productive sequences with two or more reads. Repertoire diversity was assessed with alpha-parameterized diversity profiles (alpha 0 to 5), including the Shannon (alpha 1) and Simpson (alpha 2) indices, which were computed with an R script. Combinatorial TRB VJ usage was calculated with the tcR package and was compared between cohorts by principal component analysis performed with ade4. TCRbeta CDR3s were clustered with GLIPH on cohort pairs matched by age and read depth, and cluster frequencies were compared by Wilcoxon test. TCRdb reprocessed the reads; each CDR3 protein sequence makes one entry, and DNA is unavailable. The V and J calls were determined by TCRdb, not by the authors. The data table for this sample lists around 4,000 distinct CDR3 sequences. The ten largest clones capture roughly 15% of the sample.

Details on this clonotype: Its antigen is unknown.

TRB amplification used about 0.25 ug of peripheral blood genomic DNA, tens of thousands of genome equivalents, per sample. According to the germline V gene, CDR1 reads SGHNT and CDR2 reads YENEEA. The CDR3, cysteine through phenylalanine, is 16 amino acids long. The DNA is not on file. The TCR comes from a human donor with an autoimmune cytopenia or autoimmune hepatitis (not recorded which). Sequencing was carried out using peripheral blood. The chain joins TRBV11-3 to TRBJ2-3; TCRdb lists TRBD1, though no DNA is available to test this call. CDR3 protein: CASSLGRLTPPDTQYF.